This TCR beta chain was sequenced for a study of monozygotic twins with cystic fibrosis listed by TCRdb under 2021. For the study in its entirety: Barcoded libraries were made from 2.5 to 3 micrograms of fragmented DNA using roughly 16 PCR cycles. The study compared TCR beta repertoires within and between 16 monozygotic twin pairs with cystic fibrosis to assess genetic influence on V and J gene usage. Data for three of the twin pairs had been reported previously in another context. Twins were ranked among 1,000 or so cohort participants for weight-for-height and FEVPerc (FEV1 disease centile) at the day of blood sampling. The cohort included ten female and six male twin pairs, mostly children and adolescents, aged roughly 2.0 to 40 years with a median of roughly 9.1 years.

Following the manufacturer's instructions, the researchers used the immunoSEQ immune profiling system to amplify TCR beta CDR3 regions via multiplex PCR. Sequencing was performed on an Illumina NextSeq system. As for the original processing: Sequence data were processed on the immunoSEQ Analyzer platform, and clonality was calculated as the square root of Simpson's index of productive rearrangements. Jensen-Shannon distance served as the measure of similarity in V and J usage, while OLGA was used to compute CDR3 generation probabilities. The researchers looked up shared CDR3 sequences in the immuneACCESS database (August 2020) and in VDJdb (December 2020). TCRdb retrieved this table from immuneACCESS and kept in-frame rearrangements only. Not all clones are present; in checked studies, unresolved V genes account for under half, and no reason is known for the remainder. Clone size and V and J calls were adopted from that table, with D and trimming inferred from the DNA. Across this sample there are approximately 28,000 clones, with approximately 86% seen only once. The top ten constitute 0.85% to 0.95% of the sample.

Worth noting for this clone: Its specific antigen is unknown. Base quality data are lacking; no much larger clone is found one base away.

Counted from cysteine to phenylalanine, this CDR3 has 16 amino acids. Just the 48-base CDR3 DNA is kept, in frame starting at base 1. Cut back by 6 bases and 0 bases, the V and J ends lie 17 bases apart. CDR1 and CDR2 were assigned from the germline V gene as SGHRS and YFSETQ. General conclusions and limits of the study: Simpson clonality was found to be generally low (median around 0.0095), suggesting a naive-dominated repertoire, although higher clonality was observed in the most severely affected patients. The cohort was small, and no association was found between shared CDR3 numbers and age, concordance or disease severity. V gene usage was most similar to the co-twin in 13 of 16 pairs, and J usage was most similar to the co-twin in 8 of 16 pairs, which suggests genetic constraints. Sharing of nucleotide-identical clonotypes was significantly greater within monozygotic CF twin pairs than between unrelated CF individuals (P = 0.000026, Mann-Whitney).

The twin pairs came from the European Cystic Fibrosis Twin and Sibling Study Cohort, a cohort that recruited patients from 150 to 200 CF clinics across 14 European countries. Zygosity and CFTR genotype were verified in-house, with zygosity tested by multiplex PCR of nine short tandem repeat loci. Each twin gave a peripheral blood sample, and clinical parameters were documented on that same day of blood sampling. Genomic DNA was isolated from peripheral blood cells with phenol/chloroform and kept in TE buffer at 4 degrees C. This clonotype was sampled from a girl aged 2-9 years with cystic fibrosis. Recombination connected TRBV5-1 to TRBJ2-3; tentative D gene TRBD2, with 7 bases matching. Sequencing was done on a sample of blood. The sequenced DNA: TGCGCCAGCACCCCTTGGGAGGGGGAAAGCACAGATACGCAGTATTTT. Translation gives CASTPWEGESTDTQYF.